This T cell receptor (beta chain) was captured by sequencing in a study of T cells in Graves' hyperthyroidism and ophthalmopathy. Findings and caveats of the study: The model's output predicted ophthalmopathy at a median of approximately 6.5 months prior to onset. Most expanded thyroid clonotypes above 0.001 recurred in blood. From stable hyperthyroidism, ophthalmopathy was separated by a 13 V-J model.

Germline CDR1 and CDR2: SGHAT and FQNNGV. CDR3 length equals 12 residues. Comments on this clonotype: Its antigen is currently unknown. At one boundary the junction diverges from the germline segment, which might be a read error.

TCR beta CDR3 region amplification was performed from RNA transcripts. TCR CDR3 regions were first amplified by RT-PCR with HTBI primers. TCRdb fed the multiplex PCR reads into MiXCR, producing one record per CDR3 protein. Among hundreds of thousands of distinct CDR3 sequences, 45% were seen once, and the ten largest hold about 7.7%. The clonotype comes from an adult man with Graves' disease, either hyperthyroidism or ophthalmopathy (not recorded which). The chain joins TRBV11-2 to TRBJ2-6; D not resolved. The sequenced material came from peripheral blood or thyroid tissue (not recorded which). The DNA for the CDR3 is TGTGCCAGCAGCGTGGGAACGTACGCTGAAGCTTTC. Translating it yields CASSVGTYAEAF.